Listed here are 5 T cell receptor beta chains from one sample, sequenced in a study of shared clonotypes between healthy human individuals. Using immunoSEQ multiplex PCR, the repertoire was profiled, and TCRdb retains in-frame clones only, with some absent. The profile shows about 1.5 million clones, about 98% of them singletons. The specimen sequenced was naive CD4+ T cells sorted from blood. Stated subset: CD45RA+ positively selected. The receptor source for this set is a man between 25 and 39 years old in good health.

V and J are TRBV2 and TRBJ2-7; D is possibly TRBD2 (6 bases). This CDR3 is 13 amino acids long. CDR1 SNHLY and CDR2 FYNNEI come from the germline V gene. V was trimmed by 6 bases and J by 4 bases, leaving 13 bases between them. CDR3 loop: CASRYRGTYEQYF. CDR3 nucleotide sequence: TGTGCCAGCAGGTATCGGGGGACGTACGAGCAGTACTTC.

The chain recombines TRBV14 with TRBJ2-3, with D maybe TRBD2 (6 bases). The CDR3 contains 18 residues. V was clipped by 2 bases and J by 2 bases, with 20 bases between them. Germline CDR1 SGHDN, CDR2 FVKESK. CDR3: CASSQLWGEGENTDTQYF. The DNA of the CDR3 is TGTGCCAGCAGCCAACTCTGGGGGGAAGGAGAGAACACAGATACGCAGTATTTT.

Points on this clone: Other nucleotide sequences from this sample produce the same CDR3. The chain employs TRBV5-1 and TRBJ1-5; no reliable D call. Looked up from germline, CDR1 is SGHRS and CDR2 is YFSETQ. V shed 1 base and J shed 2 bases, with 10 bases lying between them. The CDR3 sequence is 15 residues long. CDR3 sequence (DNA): TGCGCCAGCAGCTTGCTACCCGGGGGCAATCAGCCCCAGCATTTT. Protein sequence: CASSLLPGGNQPQHF.

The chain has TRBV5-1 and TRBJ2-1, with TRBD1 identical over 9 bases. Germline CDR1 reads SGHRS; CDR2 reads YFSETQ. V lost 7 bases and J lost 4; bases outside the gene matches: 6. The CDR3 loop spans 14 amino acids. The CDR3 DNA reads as TGCGCCAGCTGGACAGGGGTTAGGTACAATGAGCAGTTCTTC. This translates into CASWTGVRYNEQFF. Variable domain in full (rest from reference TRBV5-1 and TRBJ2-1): KAGVTQTPRYLIKTRGQQVTLSCSPISGHRSVSWYQQTPGQGLQFLFEYFSETQRNKGNFPGRFSGRQFSNSRSEMNVSTLELGDSALYLCASWTGVRYNEQFFGPGTRLTVL.

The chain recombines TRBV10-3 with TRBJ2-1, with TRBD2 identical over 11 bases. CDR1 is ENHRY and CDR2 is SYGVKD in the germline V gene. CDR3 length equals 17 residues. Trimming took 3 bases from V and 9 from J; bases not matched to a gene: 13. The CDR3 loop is CAISDRRSGRAEGEQFF. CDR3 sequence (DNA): TGTGCCATCAGTGATCGCCGTAGCGGGAGGGCCGAGGGTGAGCAGTTCTTC.